Shown below are 22 T cell receptor beta chains from a single sample sequenced in a study of T-cell memory formation after mild COVID-19. TCRdb processed the 5' RACE reads anew with MiXCR; each CDR3 protein has one entry. The sample holds hundreds of thousands of distinct CDR3 sequences, roughly 22% seen once. The material sequenced was PBMCs or a T cell subset sorted from them (not recorded which). These receptor sequences come from an adult woman who had mild COVID-19 (a few samples of this study predate the infection). Cell type and time point are not known.

V and J are TRBV28 and TRBJ2-7; D is perhaps TRBD2 (6 bases). The germline gives CDR1 MDHEN, CDR2 SYDVKM. The CDR3 consists of 14 residues. V lost 5 bases and J lost 2, with 13 bases in between. The CDR3 region has the DNA TGTGCCAGCAGTGTTAGGGACTTTACCTACGAGCAGTACTTC. This translates into CASSVRDFTYEQYF.

This rearrangement joins TRBV9 to TRBJ1-1, with a weak D call TRBD1 (5 bases). CDR3 length equals 15 residues. Germline values: CDR1 SGDLS, CDR2 YYNGEE. Deletions cut 4 bases from V and 6 bases from J, with 19 bases between. Here the CDR3 DNA reads TGTGCCAGCAGCCCCCAGGGCCTGGTGTTCGCTGAAGCTTTCTTT. Amino acids: CASSPQGLVFAEAFF.

The genes are TRBV6-5 and TRBJ2-7; D possibly matches TRBD1 or TRBD2 (5 bases each). Germline assignment: CDR1 MNHEY and CDR2 SVGAGI. This CDR3 is built from 11 residues. V was cut by 2 bases and J by 11 bases, with 10 bases left in between. CDR3 nucleotide sequence: TGTGCCAGCAGTTACCTGGGACGGGAGTACTTC. It is translated as CASSYLGREYF.

The CDR3 region has the DNA TGCGCCAGCAGCCAAGTTGGGAGGTGGGGGGGTTTGGATACGCAGTATTTT. This translates into CASSQVGRWGGLDTQYF. This chain uses TRBV4-3 with TRBJ2-3; TRBD2 matches 7 bases. Unmatched junction bases numbered 13, after V lost 1 base and J lost 6 bases. The CDR3 spans 17 residues. Germline values: CDR1 LGHNA, CDR2 YSLEER.

This clonotype was counted a few times. The chain employs TRBV12-3 or TRBV12-4 and TRBJ2-7, with 7 positions matching TRBD1. With V trimmed by 2 bases and J by 6 bases, 4 bases remained unmatched. There are 13 residues in the CDR3. In DNA, the CDR3 is TGTGCCAGCAGTTTAAGACAGGGTAGCGAGCAGTACTTC. Its protein product is CASSLRQGSEQYF.

This clonotype was picked up a small number of times. The V call is TRBV6-1, the J call TRBJ2-7; 8 bases align to TRBD1. CDR1 is MNHNS and CDR2 is SASEGT in the germline V gene. V shed 8 bases, J shed 1 base, and the junction held 7 bases outside the gene matches. The CDR3 has 14 amino acids. The CDR3 sequence is CASLTGGTSYEQYF. In DNA, the CDR3 is TGTGCCAGCCTTACAGGGGGAACATCCTACGAGCAGTACTTC.

The rearrangement links TRBV3-1 to TRBJ2-1; D is possibly TRBD2 (7 bases). The germline V gene encodes CDR1 LGHDT and CDR2 YNNKEL (reference sequence). The germline V and J ends were trimmed by 1 base and 6 bases, with 13 bases remaining between them. CDR3 length: 15 amino acids. CDR3 protein: CASSQGGGGFNEQFF. The CDR3 bases are TGTGCCAGCAGCCAAGGGGGCGGGGGCTTCAATGAGCAGTTCTTC.

This chain uses TRBV6-6 with TRBJ2-1, with TRBD2 matching 7 bases. CDR1 MNHNY and CDR2 SVGAGI come from the germline V gene (reference sequence). V dropped 7 bases and J dropped 7; count of bases not matched to a gene: 19. The CDR3 is 17 amino acids. CDR3 amino acids: CASTESVGRAARNEQFF. The CDR3 nucleotides read TGTGCCAGCACTGAATCTGTGGGGAGGGCCGCCAGAAATGAGCAGTTCTTC.

A few counts support this clonotype. The chain combines TRBV28 with TRBJ1-2; D call uncertain. CDR1 and CDR2 from the germline V gene are MDHEN and SYDVKM. V shed 2 bases and J shed 1 base, with 11 bases lying between them. CDR3 length: 15 residues. CDR3 residues: CASSLETRSNYGYTF. CDR3 DNA sequence: TGTGCCAGCAGTTTAGAGACGCGGAGTAACTATGGCTACACCTTC.

The CDR3 is CASSQEPRVVNEQFF. CDR3 DNA sequence: TGCGCCAGCAGCCAAGAGCCGCGAGTGGTAAATGAGCAGTTCTTC. The rearrangement joins TRBV4-3 to TRBJ2-1; D gene uncertain. The CDR3 sequence is 15 residues long. Trimming removed 0 bases from V and 7 bases from J, with 13 bases in between. Germline values: CDR1 LGHNA, CDR2 YSLEER.

As for this clonotype: This may be a read error: a much more frequent sequence differs by one nucleotide. V gene TRBV6-1 combines with J gene TRBJ2-2; D ambiguous. The germline CDR1 and CDR2 sequences are MNHNS and SASEGT. The CDR3 is 10 residues long. Between the trimmed V and J ends, which lost 8 bases and 6 bases, there was a span of 4 bases. Here the CDR3 reads CASGAGELFF. The CDR3 nucleotides are TGTGCCAGCGGGGCCGGGGAGCTGTTTTTT.

This clonotype was observed a handful of times. The rearrangement uses TRBV30 and TRBJ2-2; D uncertain. CDR3 length equals 13 residues. V dropped 2 bases and J dropped 1 base, with 5 bases sitting between them. Germline CDR1 and CDR2: GTSNPN and SVGIG (reference sequence). The CDR3 DNA is TGTGCCTGGAGTACAAGGAACACCGGGGAGCTGTTTTTT. It yields the protein CAWSTRNTGELFF.

The V and J genes are TRBV5-1 and TRBJ2-1, with D perhaps matching TRBD1 (5 bases). This CDR3 has 15 amino acids. Germline values: CDR1 SGHRS, CDR2 YFSETQ. With 4 bases removed from V and 0 bases from J, the gap between germline ends came to 11 bases. CDR3 in DNA: TGCGCCAGCAGCGCCTCCAGGGTCTCCTACAATGAGCAGTTCTTC. Translating it yields CASSASRVSYNEQFF.

In its sample, this clonotype was seen many times. The chain carries TRBV7-9 and TRBJ1-6, with TRBD1 matching over 8 bases. Germline CDR1 and CDR2: SEHNR and FQNEAQ (reference sequence). V shed 5 bases and J 7 bases; nucleotides not matched to a gene: 1. This CDR3 spans 13 amino acids. The CDR3 DNA sequence: TGTGCCAGCAGCGGACAGGGCAATTCACCCCTCCACTTT. Encoded protein: CASSGQGNSPLHF.

The rearrangement joins TRBV9 to TRBJ2-2; D call uncertain. Germline assignment: CDR1 SGDLS and CDR2 YYNGEE. V was clipped by 0 bases and J by 6 bases, with 12 bases between them. The CDR3 is made up of 15 amino acids. The CDR3 nucleotides are TGTGCCAGCAGCGTAGTGCCTAGTCCGTCCGGGGAGCTGTTTTTT. As protein: CASSVVPSPSGELFF. Complete variable domain (other parts from reference TRBV9 and TRBJ2-2): DSGVTQTPKHLITATGQRVTLRCSPRSGDLSVYWYQQSLDQGLQFLIQYYNGEERAKGNILERFSAQQFPDLHSELNLSSLELGDSALYFCASSVVPSPSGELFFGEGSRLTVL.

This clonotype was picked up a small number of times. V usage is TRBV7-3 and J usage is TRBJ2-3; 11 positions agree with TRBD2. V dropped 1 base and J dropped 6; count of bases not matched to a gene: 9. This CDR3 is 17 amino acids long. Germline CDR1 is SGHTA and CDR2 is FQGTGA. The CDR3 DNA sequence: TGTGCCAGCAGCTTAAACGTACTAGCGGGAGTCCGCGATACGCAGTATTTT. It translates to CASSLNVLAGVRDTQYF.

In its sample, this clonotype was seen a few times. The chain carries TRBV11-1 and TRBJ2-5, with D unclear. The CDR3 has 16 amino acids. With 4 bases removed from V and 3 bases from J, the gap between germline ends came to 18 bases. In germline, CDR1 is SGHAT, CDR2 FQDESV (reference sequence). CDR3 nucleotides: TGTGCCAGCAGCTCCTTCGACCTGCAAGGAGAAGAGACCCAGTACTTC. Amino acids: CASSSFDLQGEETQYF.

This clonotype was found a few times. J is TRBJ2-1 and V is TRBV18, with 8 nucleotides matching TRBD1. Germline loops: CDR1 KGHSH, CDR2 LQKENI. The CDR3 is 12 residues long. The ends lost 3 bases at V and 12 bases at J; junction bases unmatched: 4. CDR3 bases: TGTGCCAGCTCACCCCCGGGACAGGTGCAGTTCTTC. Amino acids: CASSPPGQVQFF.

The J gene is TRBJ2-1, the V gene TRBV15; 9 positions match TRBD1. Germline values: CDR1 LNHNV, CDR2 YYDKDF (reference sequence). J gave up 7 bases and V 1 base, and 5 bases lay outside the gene matches. This CDR3 spans 15 amino acids. The CDR3 loop is CATSRGGTGNNEQFF. DNA for the CDR3: TGTGCCACCAGCAGAGGGGGGACAGGGAATAATGAGCAGTTCTTC.

V is TRBV5-1 and J is TRBJ2-1; the D gene is possibly TRBD1 (5 bases). Germline V gives CDR1 SGHRS, CDR2 YFSETQ. The CDR3 covers 13 residues. Deletions cut 0 bases from V and 6 bases from J, with 7 bases between. The CDR3 sequence: CASSLGQPNEQFF. The DNA of the CDR3 is TGCGCCAGCAGCTTGGGACAGCCCAATGAGCAGTTCTTC.

V is TRBV20-1 and J is TRBJ2-7; 9 bases line up with TRBD1. Germline CDR1 is DFQATT and CDR2 is SNEGSKA (reference sequence). The junction had 4 bases not matched to a gene; V was cut back by 0 bases and J by 1 base. This CDR3 has 15 residues. The CDR3 region has the DNA TGCAGTGCTAGAGACCCGGGACAGGGTTCCTACGAGCAGTACTTC. This codes for CSARDPGQGSYEQYF.

CDR3 in amino acids: CASSLARPTNYGYTF. The CDR3 region has the DNA TGTGCCAGCAGCCTTGCTAGACCGACTAACTATGGCTACACCTTC. The chain carries TRBV5-5 and TRBJ1-2; D is ambiguous. Looked up from germline, CDR1 is SGHKS and CDR2 is YYEKEE (reference sequence). V was cut by 4 bases and J by 0 bases, with 13 bases left in between. This CDR3 is built from 15 residues.